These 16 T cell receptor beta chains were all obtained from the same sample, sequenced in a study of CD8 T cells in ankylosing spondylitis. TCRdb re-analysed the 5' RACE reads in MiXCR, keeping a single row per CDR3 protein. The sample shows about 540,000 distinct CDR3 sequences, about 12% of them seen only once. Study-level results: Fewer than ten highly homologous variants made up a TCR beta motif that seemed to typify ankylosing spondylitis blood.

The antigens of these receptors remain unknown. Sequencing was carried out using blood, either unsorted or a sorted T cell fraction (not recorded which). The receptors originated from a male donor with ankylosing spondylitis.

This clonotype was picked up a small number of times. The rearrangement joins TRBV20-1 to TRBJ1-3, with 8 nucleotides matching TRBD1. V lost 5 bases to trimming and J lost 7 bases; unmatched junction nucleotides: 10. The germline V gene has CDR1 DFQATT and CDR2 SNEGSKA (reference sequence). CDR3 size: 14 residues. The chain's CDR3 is CSALIQGGRNTIYF. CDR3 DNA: TGCAGTGCTTTGATACAGGGGGGGAGGAACACCATATATTTT.

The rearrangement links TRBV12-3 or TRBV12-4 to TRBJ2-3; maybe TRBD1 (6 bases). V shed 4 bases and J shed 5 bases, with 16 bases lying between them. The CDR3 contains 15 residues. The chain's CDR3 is CASSSPLTGQDTQYF. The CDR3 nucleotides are TGTGCCAGCAGTTCCCCCCTGACAGGCCAAGATACGCAGTATTTT.

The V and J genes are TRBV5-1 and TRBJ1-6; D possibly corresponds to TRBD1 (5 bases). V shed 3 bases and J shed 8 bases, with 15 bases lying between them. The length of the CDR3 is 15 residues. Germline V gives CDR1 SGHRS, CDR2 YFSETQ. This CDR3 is CASSWDPGVDSPLHF. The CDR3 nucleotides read TGCGCCAGCAGCTGGGACCCGGGAGTTGATTCACCCCTCCACTTT. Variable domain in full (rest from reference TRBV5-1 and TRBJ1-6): KAGVTQTPRYLIKTRGQQVTLSCSPISGHRSVSWYQQTPGQGLQFLFEYFSETQRNKGNFPGRFSGRQFSNSRSEMNVSTLELGDSALYLCASSWDPGVDSPLHFGNGTRLTVT.

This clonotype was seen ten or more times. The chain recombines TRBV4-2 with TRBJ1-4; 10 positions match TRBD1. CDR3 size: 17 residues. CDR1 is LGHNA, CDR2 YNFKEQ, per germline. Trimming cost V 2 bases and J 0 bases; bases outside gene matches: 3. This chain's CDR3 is CASSQRGTGATNEKLFF. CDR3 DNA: TGTGCCAGCAGCCAACGCGGGACAGGGGCAACTAATGAAAAACTGTTTTTT.

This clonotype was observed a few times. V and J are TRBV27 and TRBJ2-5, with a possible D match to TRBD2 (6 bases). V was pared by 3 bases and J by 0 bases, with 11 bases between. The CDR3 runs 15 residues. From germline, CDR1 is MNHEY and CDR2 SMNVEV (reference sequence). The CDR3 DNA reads TGTGCCAGCAGTTTGGGCTGGGGGGACCAAGAGACCCAGTACTTC. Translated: CASSLGWGDQETQYF.

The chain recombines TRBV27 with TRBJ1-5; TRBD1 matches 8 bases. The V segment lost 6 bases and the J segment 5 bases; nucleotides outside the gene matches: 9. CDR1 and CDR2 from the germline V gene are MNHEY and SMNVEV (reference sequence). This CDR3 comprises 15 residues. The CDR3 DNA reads TGTGCCAGCAGCCTACGACAGGGGTTGCATCAGCCCCAGCATTTT. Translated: CASSLRQGLHQPQHF.

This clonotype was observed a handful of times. CDR3: CASSFYLGWETQYF. CDR3 nucleotide sequence: TGTGCCAGCAGTTTTTATCTGGGTTGGGAGACCCAGTACTTC. This rearrangement joins TRBV12-3 or TRBV12-4 to TRBJ2-5, with D hard to call. The CDR3 has 14 amino acids. V was trimmed by 3 bases and J by 5 bases, leaving 13 bases between them.

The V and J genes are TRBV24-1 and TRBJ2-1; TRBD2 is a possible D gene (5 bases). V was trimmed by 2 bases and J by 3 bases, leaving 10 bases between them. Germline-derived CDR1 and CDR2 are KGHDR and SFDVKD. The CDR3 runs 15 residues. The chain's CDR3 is CATSDSLGLYNEQFF. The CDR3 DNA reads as TGTGCCACCAGTGATTCATTAGGACTCTACAATGAGCAGTTCTTC.

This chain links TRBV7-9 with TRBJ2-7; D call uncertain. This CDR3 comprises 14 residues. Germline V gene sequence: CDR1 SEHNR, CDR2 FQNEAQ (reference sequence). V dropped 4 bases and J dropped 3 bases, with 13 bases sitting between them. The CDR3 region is CASSSEGQVYEQYV. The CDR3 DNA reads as TGTGCCAGCAGCTCCGAAGGTCAGGTCTACGAGCAGTACGTC.

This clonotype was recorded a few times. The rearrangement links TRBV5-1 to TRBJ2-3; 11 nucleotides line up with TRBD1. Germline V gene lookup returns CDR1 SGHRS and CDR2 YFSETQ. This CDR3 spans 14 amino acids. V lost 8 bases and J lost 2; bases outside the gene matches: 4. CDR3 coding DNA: TGCGCCAGTGGGACAGGGGGGTCCACAGATACGCAGTATTTT. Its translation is CASGTGGSTDTQYF.

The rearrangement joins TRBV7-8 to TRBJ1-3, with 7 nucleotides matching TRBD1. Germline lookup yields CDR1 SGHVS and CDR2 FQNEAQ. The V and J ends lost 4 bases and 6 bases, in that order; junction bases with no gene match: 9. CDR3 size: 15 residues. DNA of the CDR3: TGTGCCAGCAGCTCGCCGGGACAGAGGGAAAACACCATATATTTT. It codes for CASSSPGQRENTIYF.

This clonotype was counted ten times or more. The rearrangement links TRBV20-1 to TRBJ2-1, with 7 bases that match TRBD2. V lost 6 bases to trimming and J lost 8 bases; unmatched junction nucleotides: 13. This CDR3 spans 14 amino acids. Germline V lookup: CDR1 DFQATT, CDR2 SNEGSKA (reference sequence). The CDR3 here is CSALRGGWIDEQFF. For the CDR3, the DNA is TGCAGTGCGCTACGGGGAGGGTGGATCGATGAGCAGTTCTTC.

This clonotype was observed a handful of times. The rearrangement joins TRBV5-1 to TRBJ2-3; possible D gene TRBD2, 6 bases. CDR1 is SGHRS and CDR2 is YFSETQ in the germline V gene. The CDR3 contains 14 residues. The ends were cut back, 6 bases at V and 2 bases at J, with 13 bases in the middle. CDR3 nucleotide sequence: TGCGCCAGCACTATAGCGGTATCCACAGATACGCAGTATTTT. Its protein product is CASTIAVSTDTQYF.

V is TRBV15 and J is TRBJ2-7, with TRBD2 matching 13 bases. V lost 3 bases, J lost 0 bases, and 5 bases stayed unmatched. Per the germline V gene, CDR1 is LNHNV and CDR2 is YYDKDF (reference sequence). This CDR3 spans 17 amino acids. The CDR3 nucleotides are TGTGCCACCAGCAGGGGTACTAGCGGGAGGGTCTCCTACGAGCAGTACTTC. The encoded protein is CATSRGTSGRVSYEQYF.

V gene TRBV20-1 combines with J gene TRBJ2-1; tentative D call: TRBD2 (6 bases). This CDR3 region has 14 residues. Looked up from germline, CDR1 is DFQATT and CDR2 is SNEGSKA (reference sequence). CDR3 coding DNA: TGCAGCTATAAAGGGGTAGCGGAGAACAATGAGCAGTTCTTC. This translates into CSYKGVAENNEQFF.

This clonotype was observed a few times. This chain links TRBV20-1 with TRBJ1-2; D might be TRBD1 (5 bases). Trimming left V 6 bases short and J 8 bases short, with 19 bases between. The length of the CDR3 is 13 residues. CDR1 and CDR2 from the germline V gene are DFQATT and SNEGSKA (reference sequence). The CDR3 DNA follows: TGCAGTGCACCCGGAGGGGCCGGGAAGGGCTACACCTTC. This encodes CSAPGGAGKGYTF.